One and the same sample provided the 30 T cell receptor beta chains below, sequenced in a study of blood T cell repertoires in COVID-19. Repertoires were generated with immunoSEQ multiplex PCR, while TCRdb's copy carries only in-frame clones and drops some. The table shows 220,000 or so clones, with under 90% occurring only once. The sample comprised peripheral blood. Receptor source: a man aged 60 to 75 who had recovered from COVID-19.

The chain recombines TRBV13 with TRBJ1-6; D remains unclear. Trimming removed 4 bases from V and 7 bases from J, with 11 bases in between. Germline lookup yields CDR1 PRHDT and CDR2 FYEKMQ (reference sequence). CDR3 length: 14 residues. CDR3 coding DNA: TGTGCCAGCAGCTGGGCCAGGAGGAATTCACCCCTCCACTTT. It is translated as CASSWARRNSPLHF.

On this clone: The sample has other DNA sequences that encode this CDR3 too. The V gene is TRBV12-5, the J gene TRBJ1-6; maybe TRBD1 (5 bases). This CDR3 contains 15 residues. The germline gives CDR1 LGHNT, CDR2 FRNRAP. V lost 1 base and J lost 10, with 14 bases in between. The DNA of the CDR3 is TGTGCTAGTGGTTTGGGGGCCGGGGGGGGGTCACCCCTCCACTTT. Amino acids: CASGLGAGGGSPLHF.

This clone was detected only once. The chain combines TRBV9 with TRBJ1-2, with a possible D match to TRBD1 (5 bases). The length of the CDR3 is 13 residues. Trimming left V 5 bases short and J 4 bases short, with 12 bases between. The germline CDR1 and CDR2 sequences are SGDLS and YYNGEE. The CDR3 coding sequence is TGTGCCAGCAGTGAAGGAGGGGCCTATGGCTACACCTTC. As protein: CASSEGGAYGYTF.

The chain recombines TRBV6-5 with TRBJ1-2; perhaps TRBD1 as D (5 bases). Germline V gene sequence: CDR1 MNHEY, CDR2 SVGAGI. V lost 5 bases and J lost 3, with 16 bases in between. CDR3 length: 15 amino acids. The chain's CDR3 is CASSQSWGPDYGYTF. As DNA, the CDR3 is TGTGCCAGCAGTCAGAGTTGGGGCCCAGACTATGGCTACACCTTC.

The CDR3 region is CAISESAGKGEQYF. The CDR3 DNA is TGTGCCATCAGTGAGTCGGCAGGGAAAGGAGAGCAGTACTTC. This chain joins TRBV10-3 and TRBJ2-7; the D gene is possibly TRBD1 (5 bases). Trimming removed 0 bases at V and 7 bases at J, with 13 bases between. Germline V CDR1 and CDR2: ENHRY, SYGVKD. The CDR3 length is 14 residues.

The chain recombines TRBV30 with TRBJ1-2; a possible D gene is TRBD1 (6 bases). The CDR3 is 13 residues long. Germline-derived CDR1 and CDR2 are GTSNPN and SVGIG (reference sequence). The germline V and J ends were trimmed by 0 bases and 8 bases, with 13 bases remaining between them. In DNA form, the CDR3 reads TGTGCCTGGAGTGTACAGGGCACGGGGGGCTACACCTTC. The encoded protein is CAWSVQGTGGYTF. Filled out from reference TRBV30 and TRBJ1-2, the complete variable domain reads SQTIHQWPATLVQPVGSPLSLECTVEGTSNPNLYWYRQAAGRGLQLLFYSVGIGQISSEVPQNLSASRPQDRQFILSSKKLLLSDSGFYLCAWSVQGTGGYTFGSGTRLTVV.

The rearrangement uses TRBV7-9 and TRBJ1-2; no reliable D call. This CDR3 is built from 15 residues. From germline, CDR1 is SEHNR and CDR2 FQNEAQ (reference sequence). V was cut by 1 base and J by 8 bases, with 17 bases left in between. The DNA of the CDR3 is TGTGCCAGCAGCTTAGTGGCGGGTAGCGAAGGGGGCTACACCTTC. Amino acid sequence: CASSLVAGSEGGYTF.

The chain combines TRBV6-5 with TRBJ1-1; D unclear. The germline CDR1 and CDR2 sequences are MNHEY and SVGAGI. The CDR3 totals 13 residues. With 7 bases removed from V and 4 bases from J, the gap between germline ends came to 13 bases. CDR3 sequence (DNA): TGTGCCAGCACCGTAACTTTTAGCACTGAAGCTTTCTTT. It translates to CASTVTFSTEAFF.

A single count supports this clone. The rearrangement uses TRBV19 and TRBJ2-7; the match to TRBD2 covers 15 bases. The CDR3 is made up of 19 amino acids. J was trimmed by 2 bases and V by 0 bases; bases with no gene match: 8. CDR1 is LNHDA, CDR2 SQIVND, per germline (reference sequence). DNA of the CDR3: TGTGCCAGTAGTATAGATTCCCGGACTAGCGGGAGGGCCACCTACGAGCAGTACTTC. It codes for CASSIDSRTSGRATYEQYF.

The J gene is TRBJ2-7, the V gene TRBV10-3; D gene uncertain. Germline V gene lookup returns CDR1 ENHRY and CDR2 SYGVKD. V was clipped by 2 bases and J by 0 bases, with 14 bases between them. CDR3 size: 16 residues. In nucleotides, the CDR3 is TGTGCCATCAGTGAGCCTCATACTACATCCTCCTACGAGCAGTACTTC. This codes for CAISEPHTTSSYEQYF.

The chain is built from TRBV27 and TRBJ2-7; D unclear. The V and J ends lost 3 bases and 6 bases respectively, with 12 bases between them. CDR3 length equals 13 residues. Germline V lookup: CDR1 MNHEY, CDR2 SMNVEV (reference sequence). This CDR3 reads CASSFGVYSEQYF. For the CDR3, the DNA is TGTGCCAGCAGTTTCGGTGTTTATTCCGAGCAGTACTTC.

This clone occurred once. This sequence joins TRBV28 and TRBJ2-1; D ambiguous. CDR1 MDHEN and CDR2 SYDVKM come from the germline V gene. V lost 5 bases and J 9 bases, leaving 11 bases between the germline ends. The CDR3 length is 12 residues. Here the CDR3 DNA reads TGTGCCAGCAGTCTATTGGTGAGTGAGCAGTTCTTC. It yields the protein CASSLLVSEQFF.

This chain uses TRBV13 with TRBJ2-3; unclear D gene. Germline V gene sequence: CDR1 PRHDT, CDR2 FYEKMQ (reference sequence). Trimming removed 5 bases at V and 2 bases at J, with 5 bases between. The CDR3 is 12 amino acids. The CDR3 coding sequence is TGTGCCAGCAGCCCGTTCACAGATACGCAGTATTTT. Amino acids: CASSPFTDTQYF. Filled out from reference TRBV13 and TRBJ2-3, the complete variable domain reads AAGVIQSPRHLIKEKRETATLKCYPIPRHDTVYWYQQGPGQDPQFLISFYEKMQSDKGSIPDRFSAQQFSDYHSELNMSSLELGDSALYFCASSPFTDTQYFGPGTRLTVL.

This clone occurred a few times. The gene calls are TRBV6-5 and TRBJ1-2, with TRBD1 as a possible D gene (6 bases). In germline, CDR1 is MNHEY, CDR2 SVGAGI. V was trimmed by 6 bases and J by 5 bases, leaving 16 bases between them. The CDR3 totals 14 residues. The CDR3 DNA reads as TGTGCCAGCAGGGATGTACAGGGCGATTATGGCTACACCTTC. Amino acids: CASRDVQGDYGYTF.

The genes are TRBV14 and TRBJ2-7; the match to TRBD1 covers 9 bases. Trimming at V came to 4 bases and at J to 5 bases, leaving 12 bases not matched to a gene. Per the germline V gene, CDR1 is SGHDN and CDR2 is FVKESK. The CDR3 runs 16 residues. CDR3 sequence reads: CASSPQPGQGRDEQYF. CDR3 nucleotides: TGTGCCAGCAGCCCACAACCGGGACAGGGACGGGACGAGCAGTACTTC.

The genes are TRBV10-3 and TRBJ1-6; maybe TRBD1 (6 bases). V shed 3 bases and J shed 5 bases, with 11 bases lying between them. In germline, CDR1 is ENHRY, CDR2 SYGVKD. The CDR3 contains 15 residues. CDR3 sequence reads: CAISEGQTDNSPLHF. The CDR3 DNA sequence: TGTGCCATCAGTGAAGGACAGACCGATAATTCACCCCTCCACTTT.

The chain employs TRBV7-3 and TRBJ2-3; 7 bases agree with TRBD2. Losses at the gene ends were 5 bases for V and 4 bases for J; bases not matched to a gene: 12. CDR3 length: 16 residues. The V gene's germline CDR1 is SGHTA and CDR2 FQGTGA. The CDR3 loop reads CASSPLGGSRADTQYF. CDR3 DNA: TGTGCCAGCAGCCCCTTGGGGGGGTCGAGGGCAGATACGCAGTATTTT. Full variable domain (missing parts from reference TRBV7-3 and TRBJ2-3): GAGVSQTPSNKVTEKGKYVELRCDPISGHTALYWYRQSLGQGPEFLIYFQGTGAADDSGLPNDRFFAVRPEGSVSTLKIQRTERGDSAVYLCASSPLGGSRADTQYFGPGTRLTVL.

The chain joins TRBV5-1 to TRBJ2-1, with 8 bases matching TRBD1. Germline trimming cut 0 bases from V and 2 bases from J; bases unmatched to any gene: 1. The CDR3 extends over 15 amino acids. Germline CDR1 SGHRS, CDR2 YFSETQ. This chain's CDR3 is CASSLATGAYNEQFF. CDR3 DNA sequence: TGCGCCAGCAGCTTGGCGACAGGGGCCTACAATGAGCAGTTCTTC.

The genes are TRBV6-6 and TRBJ2-4; D uncertain. This CDR3 is built from 15 residues. V lost 0 bases to trimming and J lost 0 bases, with 6 bases between them. Germline values: CDR1 MNHNY, CDR2 SVGAGI (reference sequence). CDR3 nucleotides: TGTGCCAGCAGTTACTCGGAGCTAGCCAAAAACATTCAGTACTTC. Translating gives CASSYSELAKNIQYF.

The table lists this clone with a count of one. The chain recombines TRBV7-9 with TRBJ2-5, with 9 bases fitting TRBD2. V lost 6 bases to trimming and J lost 4 bases; unmatched junction nucleotides: 9. Germline V CDR1 and CDR2: SEHNR, FQNEAQ (reference sequence). This CDR3 is built from 15 residues. The DNA for the CDR3 is TGTGCCAGCAGACCAGGGCGGGGGGGCCCAGAGACCCAGTACTTC. Encoded protein: CASRPGRGGPETQYF.

The CDR3 coding sequence is TGTGCCAGCTCACCCGGGACAGGCTCCCAAGAGACCCAGTACTTC. It is translated as CASSPGTGSQETQYF. The chain uses TRBV18 and TRBJ2-5, with 8 bases matching TRBD1. Trimming removed 3 bases from V and 1 base from J; junction bases left unmatched: 4. CDR1 is KGHSH, CDR2 LQKENI, per germline. The CDR3 consists of 15 residues.

This chain connects TRBV3-1 (or the pseudogene TRBV3-2) to TRBJ2-2, with 8 bases fitting TRBD1. Germline CDR1 and CDR2: LGHDT and YNNKEL (reference sequence). The CDR3 is 13 residues long. V dropped 6 bases and J dropped 6; count of bases not matched to a gene: 3. This CDR3 reads CASSEQGAGELFF. DNA for the CDR3: TGTGCCAGCAGTGAACAGGGGGCCGGGGAGCTGTTTTTT.

This chain joins TRBV9 and TRBJ2-3, with 7 bases identical to TRBD2. J gave up 1 base and V 1 base, and 3 bases lay outside the gene matches. The CDR3 sequence is 15 residues long. Germline V gene data show CDR1 as SGDLS and CDR2 as YYNGEE. The CDR3 DNA reads as TGTGCCAGCAGCGTACCCCGGGGGGGCACAGATACGCAGTATTTT. Translation gives CASSVPRGGTDTQYF.

The CDR3, as DNA: TGTGCCAGCAGCCTTAACCCGGGGACTGAAGCTTTCTTT. Its protein is CASSLNPGTEAFF. The J gene is TRBJ1-1, the V gene TRBV4-2; D is unresolved. The length of the CDR3 is 13 residues. Germline V gene data show CDR1 as LGHNA and CDR2 as YNFKEQ. With 4 bases removed from V and 5 bases from J, the gap between germline ends came to 11 bases.

The rearrangement uses TRBV6-1 and TRBJ1-5; 7 bases map to TRBD1. J lost 2 bases, V lost 0 bases, and 1 base had no gene match. Germline CDR1 and CDR2: MNHNS and SASEGT. The CDR3 spans 15 residues. The CDR3: CASSEAGTGNQPQHF. The CDR3 DNA follows: TGTGCCAGCAGTGAAGCCGGGACAGGCAATCAGCCCCAGCATTTT.

For the CDR3, the DNA is TGCAGCGTTGAAATTTCGGCCGGACAGAGCTCCTACAATGAGCAGTTCTTC. It is translated as CSVEISAGQSSYNEQFF. V usage is TRBV29-1 and J usage is TRBJ2-1; D perhaps matches TRBD1 (6 bases). V was cut by 2 bases and J by 0 bases, with 17 bases left in between. Germline assignment: CDR1 SQVTM and CDR2 ANQGSEA. The CDR3 extends over 17 amino acids.

The CDR3 reads CASSLVTGYGYTF. The CDR3 nucleotides read TGTGCCAGCAGCTTAGTGACAGGGTACGGCTACACCTTC. This chain connects TRBV7-2 to TRBJ1-2, with 7 bases lining up with TRBD1. The CDR3 contains 13 residues. Germline-derived CDR1 and CDR2 are SGHTA and FQGNSA. V shed 1 base, J shed 8 bases, and the junction held 4 bases outside the gene matches. Variable domain in full (rest from reference TRBV7-2 and TRBJ1-2): GAGVSQSPSNKVTEKGKDVELRCDPISGHTALYWYRQSLGQGLEFLIYFQGNSAPDKSGLPSDRFSAERTGGSVSTLTIQRTQQEDSAVYLCASSLVTGYGYTFGSGTRLTVV.

The CDR3 loop reads CASSPPGLGANVLTF. The CDR3 nucleotides read TGTGCCAGCAGCCCTCCAGGGCTTGGGGCCAACGTCCTGACTTTC. The V gene is TRBV5-4, the J gene TRBJ2-6; TRBD1 might be the D (5 bases). Germline V gives CDR1 SGHNT, CDR2 YYREEE (reference sequence). Trimming took off 4 bases at V and 3 bases at J, with 11 bases between the two ends. The CDR3 is made up of 15 amino acids. The full variable domain, in which reference TRBV5-4 and TRBJ2-6 provide the parts outside the CDR3, is ETGVTQSPTHLIKTRGQQVTLRCSSQSGHNTVSWYQQALGQGPQFIFQYYREEENGRGNFPPRFSGLQFPNYSSELNVNALELDDSALYLCASSPPGLGANVLTFGAGSRLTVL.

The chain combines TRBV18 with TRBJ2-6, with D maybe TRBD1 (6 bases). CDR1 is KGHSH, CDR2 LQKENI, per germline. The CDR3 contains 16 residues. The germline V and J ends were trimmed by 6 bases and 0 bases, with 12 bases remaining between them. This chain's CDR3 is CASSHYRDSGANVLTF. The CDR3 DNA sequence: TGTGCCAGCTCTCATTACAGGGACTCTGGGGCCAACGTCCTGACTTTC.

J is TRBJ1-3 and V is TRBV15; D possibly corresponds to TRBD1 (6 bases). V gave up 2 bases and J gave up 4 bases, with 9 bases separating them. CDR1 is LNHNV and CDR2 is YYDKDF in the germline V gene (reference sequence). The CDR3 is made up of 14 amino acids. CDR3 bases: TGTGCCACCAGCAGAACAGGGCACGGAAACACCATATATTTT. The encoded protein is CATSRTGHGNTIYF. The full variable domain, with the rest looked up from reference TRBV15 and TRBJ1-3, is DAMVIQNPRYQVTQFGKPVTLSCSQTLNHNVMYWYQQKSSQAPKLLFHYYDKDFNNEADTPDNFQSRRPNTSFCFLDIRSPGLGDTAMYLCATSRTGHGNTIYFGEGSWLTVV.